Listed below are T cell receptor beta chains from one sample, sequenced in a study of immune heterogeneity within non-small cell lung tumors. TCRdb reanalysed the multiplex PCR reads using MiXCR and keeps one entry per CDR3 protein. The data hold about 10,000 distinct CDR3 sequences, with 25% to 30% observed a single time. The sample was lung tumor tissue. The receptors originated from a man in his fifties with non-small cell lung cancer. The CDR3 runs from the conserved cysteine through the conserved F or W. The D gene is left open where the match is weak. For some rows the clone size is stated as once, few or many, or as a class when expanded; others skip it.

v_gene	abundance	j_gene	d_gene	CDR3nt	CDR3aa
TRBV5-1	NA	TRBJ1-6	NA	TGCGCCAGCTTCGGCCAGGAAGGTTCACCCCTCCACTTT	CASFGQEGSPLHF
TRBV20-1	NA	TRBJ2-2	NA	TGCAGTGCTACATCTCGGCTGACCCTTAACACCGGGGAGCTGTTTTTT	CSATSRLTLNTGELFF
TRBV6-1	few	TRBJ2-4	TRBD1	TGTGCCAGCAGTCCGGACAGGGATCAAAACATTCAGTACTTC	CASSPDRDQNIQYF
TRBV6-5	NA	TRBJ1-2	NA	TGTGCCAGCAGTTACGAGACAGTTCCTCATGGCTACACCTTC	CASSYETVPHGYTF
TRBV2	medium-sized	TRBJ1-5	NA	TGTGCCAGCAGTGAAGCAGGTACAGGACGCAATCAGCCCCAGCATTTT	CASSEAGTGRNQPQHF
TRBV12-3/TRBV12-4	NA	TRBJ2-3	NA	TGTGCCAGCAGTTTTGGGGGCACACGCACAGATACGCAGTATTTT	CASSFGGTRTDTQYF
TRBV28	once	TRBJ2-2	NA	TGTGCCAGCAGTTTCCCAACCCAGGGTCCCGGGGAGCTGTTTTTT	CASSFPTQGPGELFF
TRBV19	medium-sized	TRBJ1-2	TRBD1	TGTGCCAGTAGTATTGGGACAGGGAGGATCTATGGCTACACCTTC	CASSIGTGRIYGYTF
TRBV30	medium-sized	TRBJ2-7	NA	TGTGCCTGGAGTGCTAAACCGGGAACTATGGCCAACTCCTACGAGCAGTACTTC	CAWSAKPGTMANSYEQYF
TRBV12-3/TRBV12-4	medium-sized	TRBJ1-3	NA	TGTGCCAGCACCAAGGGGGTTGGAAACACCATATATTTT	CASTKGVGNTIYF
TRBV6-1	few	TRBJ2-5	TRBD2	TGTGCCAGCAGTGACGTAGCGGGAAATCAAGAGACCCAGTACTTC	CASSDVAGNQETQYF
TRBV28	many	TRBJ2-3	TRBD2	TGTGCCAGCAGTTTTTATGCTAGCGGGGGATCAGATACGCAGTATTTT	CASSFYASGGSDTQYF
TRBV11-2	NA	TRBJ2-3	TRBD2	TGTGCCAGCAGCTCGACTAGCGGGAGTCGAACAGATACGCAGTATTTT	CASSSTSGSRTDTQYF
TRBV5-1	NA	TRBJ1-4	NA	TGCGCCAGCAGCTTGGAGGCGTCTGGGGGCTCAACGGGAAAACTGTTTTTT	CASSLEASGGSTGKLFF
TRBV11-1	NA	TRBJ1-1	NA	TGTGCCAACAGCCCTGATGGACCAATTCTAGGTGAAGCTTTCTTT	CANSPDGPILGEAFF
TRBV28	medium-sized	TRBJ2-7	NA	TGTGCCAGCAGTTTACCCTCCTACGAGCAGTACTTC	CASSLPSYEQYF
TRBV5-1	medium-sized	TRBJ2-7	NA	TGCGCCAGCAGCTTGGCCGGCAGGGGATTGTACGAGCAGTACTTC	CASSLAGRGLYEQYF
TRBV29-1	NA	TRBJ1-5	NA	TGCAGCGTCCAGATTGGTGCCTCGGGTCAGCTCCAGCATTTT	CSVQIGASGQLQHF
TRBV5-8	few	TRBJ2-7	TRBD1	TGTGCCAGCAGCTTAGGGACAGGGGGAACCTACGAGCAGTACTTC	CASSLGTGGTYEQYF
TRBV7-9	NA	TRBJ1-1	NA	TGTGCCAGCACCCGCTGGGGGGATGTGACCGAAGCTTTCTTT	CASTRWGDVTEAFF
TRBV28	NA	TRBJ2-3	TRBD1	TGTGCCAGCAGTCTCACAGGGGAGCGGCGTATCCCGCAGTATTTT	CASSLTGERRIPQYF
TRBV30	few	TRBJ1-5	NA	TGTGCCTGGAAAGAAGGCTGGGGGGCACAGCCCCAGCATTTT	CAWKEGWGAQPQHF